The clone carrying this TCR beta chain was seen a handful of times. TCRdb reprocessed the PCR reads via MiXCR. The sample consists of 18,000 or so clones, approximately 20% of them appearing once. The sample originates from a study of metastatic and nonmetastatic thyroid tumors. Trimming removed 7 bases from V and 3 bases from J; junction bases left unmatched: 4. The CDR3 extends over 14 amino acids. Looked up from germline, CDR1 is WSHSY and CDR2 is SAAADI. All patients were treatment-naive before thyroid surgery. The TCR sequence derives from a female donor with papillary thyroid cancer or a benign thyroid nodule (not recorded which). Some clones in this sample may be carry-over from other donors' samples. Material for sequencing was tumor tissue. The J gene is TRBJ2-2, the V gene TRBV10-2, with 8 bases fitting TRBD2. For the CDR3, the DNA is TGCGCCAGCAACAGAGCGGGGGACACCGGGGAGCTGTTTTTT. Protein product: CASNRAGDTGELFF.